This TCR beta chain was captured in a study of cytomegalovirus exposure and HLA in healthy donors. Study-wide results and limits: The dataset shows that most TCR sequences were rare, while some public TCRs occurred in many donors.

V was clipped by 1 base and J by 4 bases, with 14 bases between them. Germline V gene lookup returns CDR1 LNHDA and CDR2 SQIVND (reference sequence). This CDR3 has 15 residues. The PCR employed 60 Vbeta primers together with 13 Jbeta primers. Source study methods: A later analysis tallied approximately 78 million unique TCR beta chains, around 11 million of them shared. Only in-frame clones appear in the TCRdb table, and some are missing; sequencing was by immunoSEQ multiplex PCR. V, J and clone size are those of that table, while D and trimming were read from the DNA. This table holds approximately 90,000 clones, 85% found once. Regarding this clone: The antigen is unknown.

Sequencing was carried out using PBMCs. J is TRBJ2-7 and V is TRBV19; a possible D gene is TRBD1 (5 bases). The clonotype originates from a man aged 35 to 55 in good health and CMV-seropositive. The CDR3 reads CASSIAPTGKYEQYF. The CDR3 DNA sequence: TGTGCCAGTAGTATAGCGCCCACAGGCAAATACGAGCAGTACTTC.